The present T cell receptor (beta chain) was sequenced within a study of TIL therapy for anti-PD-1-resistant metastatic lung cancer. Findings and caveats of the study: Patients were highly selected, enriched for treatment-naive, never-smoker and oncogene-addicted cases.

Germline assignment: CDR1 MNHEY and CDR2 SVGAGI. The CDR3 is 13 residues long. Between the trimmed V and J ends, which lost 6 bases and 5 bases, there was a span of 13 bases. Regarding time point: pre-treatment sample, taken before nivolumab and TIL therapy. Sequencing used immunoSEQ v3. The protocol was immunoSEQ multiplex PCR, while the TCRdb copy is restricted to in-frame clones and leaves out a portion. The profile shows about 36,000 clones, over 70% of them singletons. About this clone itself: Its cognate antigen is unknown.

The source material was blood, sampled at baseline. The sequence derives from a person between 25 and 80 years old with non-small cell lung cancer. The rearrangement uses TRBV6-5 and TRBJ1-1; no clear D. The CDR3 here is CASSRRGLTEAFF. Here the CDR3 DNA reads TGTGCCAGCAGCCGACGTGGGCTAACTGAAGCTTTCTTT.